What follows describes a single TCR beta chain. This sample stems from a study of control samples from healthy donors and cancer patients. Data came from immunoSEQ multiplex PCR; TCRdb stores just in-frame clones and leaves some out. The sample records 150,000 to 200,000 clones, more than 85% being singletons. CDR1 is SGDLS, CDR2 YYNGEE, per germline. This CDR3 is built from 15 residues. Trimming cost V 1 base and J 5 bases; bases outside gene matches: 4. Sequencing was performed on blood. This chain joins TRBV9 and TRBJ2-3; 10 bases line up with TRBD2. The TCR originated in a woman aged 40 to 50 in good health. This CDR3 is CASSVSGGAIDTQYF. Written as DNA, the CDR3 is TGTGCCAGCAGCGTAAGCGGGGGGGCGATAGATACGCAGTATTTT.